Below, one T cell receptor beta chain is given with its context. The antigen is not known. This specimen comes from a study of identical twins. Study conclusions and caveats: Low generation probability was overrepresented in out-of-frame alpha sequences shared by twins.

Germline assignment: CDR1 GTSNPN and CDR2 SVGIG (reference sequence). The CDR3 loop spans 11 amino acids. Trimming stripped 0 bases from V and 5 bases from J, with 4 bases between. TCRdb analysed the 5' RACE reads with MiXCR anew, one entry per CDR3 protein. The sample carries hundreds of thousands of distinct CDR3 sequences, 21% recorded once. These data also formed part of another study, on T cells expressing NK-cell markers.

The clonotype originates from a woman between 18 and 29 years old in good health. The chain carries TRBV30 and TRBJ2-5; D remains unclear. Specimen: PBMCs. The DNA for the CDR3 is TGTGCCTGGAGTGTCATGGAGACCCAGTACTTC. Amino acids: CAWSVMETQYF. Filled out from reference TRBV30 and TRBJ2-5, the complete variable domain reads SQTIHQWPATLVQPVGSPLSLECTVEGTSNPNLYWYRQAAGRGLQLLFYSVGIGQISSEVPQNLSASRPQDRQFILSSKKLLLSDSGFYLCAWSVMETQYFGPGTRLLVL.